This T cell receptor (beta chain) emerged from a study of CD8+ T cells in alopecia areata. At the level of the study: The duration of tofacitinib was 6 to 18 months, with 6 months off drug afterward. Findings and limits, study-wide: Normal skin contains resident alphabeta T cells, and these are also sequenced in scalp samples. Compared with normal scalp, lesional scalp had higher clonality and more expanded CD8+ clones.

This clone showed up just a few times. Its matching antigen is unknown. Extracted RNA was reverse transcribed, and the resulting cDNA served as sequencing template. Repertoires were generated with immunoSEQ multiplex PCR, while TCRdb's copy carries only in-frame clones and drops some. The table shows 110,000 to 150,000 clones, with around three fifths occurring only once. The CDR3 is 12 residues long. V lost 6 bases and J 5 bases, leaving 10 bases between the germline ends. Germline lookup yields CDR1 MDHEN and CDR2 SYDVKM. This sequence joins TRBV28 and TRBJ2-5, with unresolved D. Sequencing was performed on CD4+ T cells sorted from blood, taken at week 0. This clonotype was sampled from a human donor with alopecia areata. CDR3 amino acids: CASSRLRETQYF. Written as DNA, the CDR3 is TGTGCCAGCAGCCGACTCCGGGAGACCCAGTACTTC.